Below, 20 T cell receptor beta chains from the same sample are listed, as sequenced in a study of control samples from healthy donors and cancer patients. This table comes from immunoSEQ multiplex PCR, and its TCRdb copy is limited to in-frame clones, with some not included. The data contain about 130,000 clones, about nine tenths of them singletons. Source material: blood. The receptors come from a man in his forties in good health.

This CDR3 reads CASSLVRGLSGANVLTF. DNA for the CDR3: TGTGCCAGCAGCTTGGTTAGGGGGCTATCTGGGGCCAACGTCCTGACTTTC. V and J are TRBV5-6 and TRBJ2-6; 7 bases map to TRBD1. The CDR3 is made up of 17 amino acids. Germline lookup yields CDR1 SGHDT and CDR2 YYEEEE. The V gene end was trimmed by 0 bases and the J gene end by 1 base; junction bases not matched to a gene: 4.

The chain carries TRBV28 and TRBJ1-5; D uncertain. This CDR3 has 13 amino acids. Deletions cut 3 bases from V and 7 bases from J, with 10 bases between. Germline CDR1 is MDHEN and CDR2 is SYDVKM. In nucleotides, the CDR3 is TGTGCCAGCAGTTTCTCAAGCTTACAGCCCCAGCATTTT. Amino acids: CASSFSSLQPQHF.

V usage is TRBV12-2 and J usage is TRBJ1-6; TRBD1 is the table's D call, not checked against the DNA. TRBV12-2 has pseudogene status. There are 15 residues in the CDR3. CDR3 nucleotide sequence: TGTGCAAGTCGCTTTAATCACAGGTATAATTCACCCCTCCACTTT. Translating it yields CASRFNHRYNSPLHF.

The genes are TRBV6-6 and TRBJ1-2; D is unclear. Trimming shortened V by 4 bases and J by 4 bases, and 10 bases separated the two germline ends. Per germline, CDR1 MNHNY and CDR2 SVGAGI (reference sequence). The CDR3 is 13 amino acids. CDR3 residues: CASSSQTGYGYTF. DNA of the CDR3: TGTGCCAGCAGTTCCCAGACGGGCTATGGCTACACCTTC.

The rearrangement links TRBV27 to TRBJ1-4; 8 bases map to TRBD1. CDR3 length: 15 residues. The V gene's germline CDR1 is MNHEY and CDR2 SMNVEV (reference sequence). V lost 4 bases, J lost 5 bases, and 6 bases stayed unmatched. CDR3 bases: TGTGCCAGCAGTTCTTGGACAGGGCTGAATGAAAAACTGTTTTTT. Its protein product is CASSSWTGLNEKLFF.

V and J are TRBV28 and TRBJ1-2, with D tentatively TRBD1 (6 bases). The CDR3 runs 13 residues. V was cut by 4 bases and J by 4 bases, with 10 bases left in between. CDR1 is MDHEN, CDR2 SYDVKM, per germline. The DNA for the CDR3 is TGTGCCAGCAGTTCGGGACAACTCTATGGCTACACCTTC. Translated: CASSSGQLYGYTF.

The V gene is TRBV12-5, the J gene TRBJ1-6; D may be TRBD1 (5 bases). The CDR3 runs to 14 residues. In germline, CDR1 is LGHNT, CDR2 FRNRAP. V was clipped by 1 base and J by 13 bases, with 14 bases between them. CDR3 coding DNA: TGTGCTAGTGGTTTGGGGGCAGGGCCGGGGCCCCTCCACTTT. This gives the protein CASGLGAGPGPLHF.

This clone was found a few times. V gene TRBV27 combines with J gene TRBJ1-1; D is ambiguous. The CDR3 length is 13 residues. From germline, CDR1 is MNHEY and CDR2 SMNVEV (reference sequence). V was clipped by 7 bases and J by 0 bases, with 9 bases between them. CDR3 region: CASKRGMNTEAFF. DNA for the CDR3: TGTGCCAGCAAACGGGGTATGAACACTGAAGCTTTCTTT.

The chain links TRBV19 to TRBJ2-3, with unresolved D. Germline CDR1 and CDR2: LNHDA and SQIVND (reference sequence). V was cut by 6 bases and J by 4 bases, with 14 bases left in between. The CDR3 is 14 residues long. DNA of the CDR3: TGTGCCAGTAGAGTGCGACCTGGGGCAGATACGCAGTATTTT. Protein sequence: CASRVRPGADTQYF.

J is TRBJ1-2 and V is TRBV10-2, with D possibly TRBD1 on 6 matching bases. The V end lost 7 bases, the J end lost 4 bases, and 13 bases lay between the germline ends. The CDR3 runs 13 residues. Germline CDR1 is WSHSY and CDR2 is SAAADI. CDR3 nucleotide sequence: TGCGCCAGCACCTTACAGACAGGCTATGGCTACACCTTC. Translated, it gives CASTLQTGYGYTF.

The chain joins TRBV6-5 to TRBJ1-2; D remains unclear. Trimming removed 4 bases at V and 4 bases at J, with 10 bases between. Germline V gives CDR1 MNHEY, CDR2 SVGAGI. The CDR3 runs 13 residues. The CDR3 nucleotides are TGTGCCAGCAGTTCGGACCGTCTCTATGGCTACACCTTC. Residues: CASSSDRLYGYTF.

This chain uses TRBV5-8 with TRBJ1-1; no reliable D call. This CDR3 contains 12 residues. V was pared by 0 bases and J by 11 bases, with 11 bases between. Germline CDR1 and CDR2: SGHTS and YDEGEE. CDR3 loop: CASSLASQWAFF. CDR3 bases: TGTGCCAGCAGCTTGGCAAGTCAGTGGGCTTTCTTT.

The V call is TRBV7-8, the J call TRBJ1-2, with 8 bases identical to TRBD1. The CDR3 extends over 15 amino acids. CDR1 is SGHVS and CDR2 is FQNEAQ in the germline V gene. With V trimmed by 5 bases and J by 1 base, 6 bases remained unmatched. The CDR3 region is CASSLQTGVNYGYTF. The DNA of the CDR3 is TGTGCCAGCAGCCTCCAGACAGGGGTTAACTATGGCTACACCTTC.

The chain is built from TRBV7-3 and TRBJ2-5; 7 bases are shared with TRBD2. There are 15 residues in the CDR3. Per the germline V gene, CDR1 is SGHTA and CDR2 is FQGTGA. The trim removed 4 bases at V and 5 bases at J, leaving 10 bases unmatched. In DNA form, the CDR3 reads TGTGCCAGCAGCTCCCACGGACTAGTAGACGAGACCCAGTACTTC. Protein: CASSSHGLVDETQYF.

V gene TRBV4-1 combines with J gene TRBJ2-4; 8 nucleotides align to TRBD1. J lost 7 bases, V lost 1 base, and 0 bases had no gene match. CDR3 length: 13 amino acids. Germline CDR1 is MGHRA and CDR2 is YSYEKL. The CDR3 loop is CASSQGTGNIQYF. The CDR3 region has the DNA TGCGCCAGCAGCCAAGGGACAGGGAACATTCAGTACTTC.

The DNA for the CDR3 is TGTGCCAGCAGCTTCACCGGGGGCACTGAAGCTTTCTTT. It is translated as CASSFTGGTEAFF. The V and J genes are TRBV11-3 and TRBJ1-1; perhaps TRBD1 as D (5 bases). Germline loops: CDR1 SGHNT, CDR2 YENEEA. V was trimmed by 3 bases and J by 4 bases, leaving 9 bases between them. This CDR3 is 13 amino acids long. The full variable domain, completed using reference TRBV11-3 and TRBJ1-1, is EAGVVQSPRYKIIEKKQPVAFWCNPISGHNTLYWYLQNLGQGPELLIRYENEEAVDDSQLPKDRFSAERLKGVDSTLKIQPAELGDSAVYLCASSFTGGTEAFFGQGTRLTVV.

J is TRBJ2-5 and V is TRBV11-3; D is perhaps TRBD1 or TRBD2 (5 bases each). The length of the CDR3 is 14 residues. Trimming stripped 5 bases from V and 6 bases from J, with 16 bases between. The germline CDR1 and CDR2 sequences are SGHNT and YENEEA. The chain's CDR3 is CASSKSGPGKTQYF. The CDR3 DNA sequence: TGTGCCAGCAGCAAGTCGGGGCCGGGGAAGACCCAGTACTTC.

In DNA form, the CDR3 reads TGTGCCAGCAGCGTAGCTACGACTAGCGGGCCCCAAGAGACCCAGTACTTC. Protein product: CASSVATTSGPQETQYF. J is TRBJ2-5 and V is TRBV9; TRBD2 aligns across 10 bases. The CDR3 consists of 17 residues. Germline trimming cut 0 bases from V and 1 base from J; bases unmatched to any gene: 6. CDR1 SGDLS and CDR2 YYNGEE come from the germline V gene.

This clone was picked up a small number of times. This chain connects TRBV7-8 to TRBJ2-3; either TRBD1 or TRBD2 may fit D (5 bases each). The germline V and J ends were trimmed by 4 bases and 6 bases, with 14 bases remaining between them. Germline V gene lookup returns CDR1 SGHVS and CDR2 FQNEAQ. CDR3 length: 14 amino acids. The CDR3 DNA reads TGTGCCAGCAGCTACCGGGGCTCCATGGATACGCAGTATTTT. It translates to CASSYRGSMDTQYF.

The chain links TRBV7-2 to TRBJ1-1; perhaps TRBD1 as D (5 bases). The CDR3 is made up of 14 amino acids. Germline assignment: CDR1 SGHTA and CDR2 FQGNSA. Trimming took 4 bases from V and 9 from J, leaving 18 bases between them. The CDR3 sequence is CASSSGRAGLKAFF. The CDR3 DNA reads as TGTGCCAGCAGCTCTGGCAGGGCTGGGTTAAAAGCTTTCTTT.